This TCR beta chain was captured by sequencing in a study of T cell changes during pregnancy in multiple sclerosis. TCRdb keeps only in-frame clones here, not all; method: immunoSEQ multiplex PCR. Of tens of thousands of clones listed, over 90% are singletons. The CDR3 runs to 16 residues. With 4 bases clipped from V and 0 bases from J, the junction kept 5 bases outside the gene matches. Germline V CDR1 and CDR2: PRHDT, FYEKMQ (reference sequence). This sequence originates from a female donor with multiple sclerosis, enrolled in a pregnancy study. V and J are TRBV13 and TRBJ2-3, with 9 bases fitting TRBD2. Material: peripheral blood, obtained in the first trimester of pregnancy. CDR3 amino acids: CASSSSSGNSTDTQYF. DNA of the CDR3: TGTGCCAGCAGCTCCTCTAGCGGGAATAGCACAGATACGCAGTATTTT.